The sequence of this T cell receptor (beta chain) was determined in a study of CD4 T cells in relation to SARS-CoV-2 and coronaviruses. CDR3 length equals 14 residues. The V and J ends lost 2 bases and 3 bases respectively, with 11 bases between them. The germline V gene encodes CDR1 GTSNPN and CDR2 SVGIG (reference sequence). Study-wide findings and caveats: Roughly three fifths of donors had memory CD4+ clonotypes crossrecognizing SARS-CoV-2 and common cold coronavirus spike.

About this clone itself: As yet, its antigen is unknown.

The unexposed donors gave CD4+ T cells in about 2011-2018, prior to COVID-19. Only in-frame clones appear in the TCRdb table, and some are missing; sequencing was by immunoSEQ multiplex PCR. The sample records about 65,000 clones, 75% to 90% being singletons. Sequencing was done on a sample of memory CD4+ T cells from PBMCs. J is TRBJ1-5 and V is TRBV30; no definite D call. This receptor was taken from a human donor in good health. This chain's CDR3 is CAWSIGPNNQPQHF. Here the CDR3 DNA reads TGTGCCTGGAGTATAGGGCCCAACAATCAGCCCCAGCATTTT.